Presented here are 32 T cell receptor beta chains from one specimen sequenced in a study of blood T cell repertoires in COVID-19. TCRdb keeps only in-frame clones here, not all; method: immunoSEQ multiplex PCR. This sample carries some 270,000 clones, under 95% of them seen once, and the ten largest clones take 2.8%. Sample: PBMCs or T cells enriched from blood (not recorded which). These TCRs come from a man aged 35 to 55 who had been exposed to COVID-19.

V and J are TRBV4-1 and TRBJ1-5, with D unclear. V lost 1 base, J lost 5 bases, and 12 bases lay in between. Germline values: CDR1 MGHRA, CDR2 YSYEKL. This CDR3 comprises 15 residues. CDR3 DNA sequence: TGCGCCAGCAGCCAAGGGAGGGCCTTTCATCAGCCCCAGCATTTT. Its protein product is CASSQGRAFHQPQHF.

The V and J genes are TRBV7-8 and TRBJ1-1; 7 positions agree with TRBD1. J lost 5 bases, V lost 5 bases, and 5 bases had no gene match. CDR1 SGHVS and CDR2 FQNEAQ come from the germline V gene. This CDR3 comprises 13 residues. The CDR3: CASSLQGETEAFF. CDR3 nucleotide sequence: TGTGCCAGCAGCCTCCAGGGGGAGACTGAAGCTTTCTTT.

This rearrangement joins TRBV7-9 to TRBJ1-4; a possible D gene is TRBD1 (6 bases). V lost 5 bases and J 8 bases, leaving 18 bases between the germline ends. This CDR3 contains 15 residues. Germline V gene lookup returns CDR1 SEHNR and CDR2 FQNEAQ (reference sequence). This CDR3 reads CASSRSAGAGEKLFF. The DNA of the CDR3 is TGTGCCAGCAGCCGGTCGGCAGGGGCAGGAGAAAAACTGTTTTTT. Drawing the rest from reference TRBV7-9 and TRBJ1-4, the complete variable domain is DTGVSQNPRHKITKRGQNVTFRCDPISEHNRLYWYRQTLGQGPEFLTYFQNEAQLEKSRLLSDRFSAERPKGSFSTLEIQRTEQGDSAMYLCASSRSAGAGEKLFFGSGTQLSVL.

The V gene is TRBV7-2, the J gene TRBJ2-5; 11 nucleotides align to TRBD2. CDR1 and CDR2 (germline): SGHTA, FQGNSA. The CDR3 has 17 residues. V was pared by 4 bases and J by 0 bases, with 7 bases of the junction left unmatched. In DNA, the CDR3 is TGTGCCAGCAGCTCCCGGACTAGCGGGCAATACCAAGAGACCCAGTACTTC. Translation gives CASSSRTSGQYQETQYF.

CDR3 DNA: TGTGCCAGCAGCACCAACCTAGACAGCGGCTACACCTTC. This encodes CASSTNLDSGYTF. The chain joins TRBV11-3 to TRBJ1-2; tentative D call: TRBD1 (5 bases). The CDR3 runs 13 residues. Germline V gene data show CDR1 as SGHNT and CDR2 as YENEEA. The V end lost 5 bases, the J end lost 8 bases, and 15 bases lay between the germline ends.

This chain links TRBV5-1 with TRBJ1-1; 9 positions match TRBD1. Germline assignment: CDR1 SGHRS and CDR2 YFSETQ. Trimming removed 2 bases from V and 3 bases from J; junction bases left unmatched: 2. The CDR3 is made up of 14 amino acids. CDR3 DNA: TGCGCCAGCAGCTTCCGGGACAGGGACACTGAAGCTTTCTTT. Its protein is CASSFRDRDTEAFF.

The chain links TRBV10-2 to TRBJ1-2; TRBD1 might be the D (6 bases). The CDR3 totals 12 residues. The V gene lost 9 bases and the J gene lost 6 bases, with 14 bases spanning the gap. CDR1 and CDR2 from the germline V gene are WSHSY and SAAADI. The CDR3 DNA follows: TGCGCCAGTGCCGGGACAAGGGATGGCTACACCTTC. Encoded protein: CASAGTRDGYTF.

This clone was picked up one time. V gene TRBV9 combines with J gene TRBJ2-3; D not certain. The CDR3 extends over 13 amino acids. The V end was cut by 4 bases, the J end by 1 base, with 7 bases between. The germline gives CDR1 SGDLS, CDR2 YYNGEE. The CDR3 bases are TGTGCCAGCAGCCCTACGGGCACAGATACGCAGTATTTT. It translates to CASSPTGTDTQYF.

The rearrangement joins TRBV30 to TRBJ2-2, with 7 bases lining up with TRBD2. The CDR3 consists of 15 residues. Germline V lookup: CDR1 GTSNPN, CDR2 SVGIG (reference sequence). The J segment lost 2 bases and the V segment lost 3 bases, leaving 6 bases of the junction unmatched. Here the CDR3 reads CAWRRLAPNTGELFF. In DNA, the CDR3 is TGTGCCTGGAGACGACTAGCTCCTAACACCGGGGAGCTGTTTTTT.

The chain is built from TRBV28 and TRBJ1-4; 7 positions match TRBD1. J gave up 8 bases and V 3 bases, and 9 bases lay outside the gene matches. This CDR3 comprises 15 residues. In germline, CDR1 is MDHEN, CDR2 SYDVKM. The chain's CDR3 is CASSFRTGQGEKLFF. In DNA form, the CDR3 reads TGTGCCAGCAGTTTTCGGACAGGCCAGGGGGAAAAACTGTTTTTT.

The chain has TRBV5-6 and TRBJ1-2; 10 bases agree with TRBD1. CDR1 is SGHDT and CDR2 is YYEEEE in the germline V gene. This CDR3 is 14 amino acids long. J gave up 8 bases and V 4 bases, and 8 bases lay outside the gene matches. CDR3 protein: CASSTRQGAKGYTF. The CDR3 nucleotides read TGTGCCAGCAGCACGAGACAGGGGGCTAAGGGCTACACCTTC.

The chain uses TRBV5-4 and TRBJ2-5, with TRBD2 matching 7 bases. Trimming removed 2 bases from V and 5 bases from J; junction bases left unmatched: 9. The CDR3 totals 15 residues. Per the germline V gene, CDR1 is SGHNT and CDR2 is YYREEE (reference sequence). The CDR3 loop reads CASSFLAGVEETQYF. The CDR3 DNA follows: TGTGCCAGCAGCTTTTTGGCGGGGGTAGAGGAGACCCAGTACTTC.

The chain has TRBV13 and TRBJ2-2; 7 positions agree with TRBD1. With V trimmed by 0 bases and J by 3 bases, 4 bases remained unmatched. The CDR3 runs to 16 residues. The germline CDR1 and CDR2 sequences are PRHDT and FYEKMQ (reference sequence). This chain's CDR3 is CASSLGAGGDTGELFF. Here the CDR3 DNA reads TGTGCCAGCAGCTTAGGGGCAGGGGGAGACACCGGGGAGCTGTTTTTT.

The gene calls are TRBV5-5 and TRBJ2-2, with a weak D call TRBD1 (8 bases). Trimming removed 3 bases at V and 7 bases at J, with 16 bases between. CDR1 and CDR2 (germline): SGHKS, YYEKEE (reference sequence). This CDR3 has 15 residues. The CDR3 bases are TGTGCCAGCAGCTCCACAGGGGGAGGGAGCGGGGAGCTGTTTTTT. This sequence encodes CASSSTGGGSGELFF.

The rearrangement links TRBV3-1 (or the pseudogene TRBV3-2) to TRBJ2-1, with 12 bases lining up with TRBD2. Germline loops: CDR1 LGHDT, CDR2 YNNKEL (reference sequence). This CDR3 is built from 16 residues. The V segment lost 5 bases and the J segment 3 bases; nucleotides outside the gene matches: 5. The DNA of the CDR3 is TGTGCCAGCAGCGCCCGACTAGCGGGAGTCTACAATGAGCAGTTCTTC. Translation gives CASSARLAGVYNEQFF.

The chain employs TRBV19 and TRBJ2-5; 10 bases align to TRBD2. V lost 6 bases to trimming and J lost 5 bases; unmatched junction nucleotides: 9. Per the germline V gene, CDR1 is LNHDA and CDR2 is SQIVND (reference sequence). The length of the CDR3 is 15 residues. CDR3 DNA sequence: TGTGCCAGTAGAGGAGCGGGAGGGCCCTGGGAGACCCAGTACTTC. Its protein product is CASRGAGGPWETQYF.

This clone was observed a single time. The V call is TRBV21-1, the J call TRBJ2-1; the table's D gene call, TRBD2, was not cross checked with the DNA. TRBV21-1 is assigned pseudogene status. The CDR3 runs to 17 residues. DNA of the CDR3: TGTGCCAGCAGCAAACAACCGGGACTAGTTTTGGGGAATGAGCAGTTCTTC. The encoded protein is CASSKQPGLVLGNEQFF.

V is TRBV2 and J is TRBJ2-7; 9 bases are a match to TRBD2. V lost 6 bases to trimming and J lost 4 bases; unmatched junction nucleotides: 7. The CDR3 is 14 residues long. The germline gives CDR1 SNHLY, CDR2 FYNNEI. DNA of the CDR3: TGTGCCAGCAGGAGATTAGCGGGAGAGTACGAGCAGTACTTC. It codes for CASRRLAGEYEQYF. Looking up the rest from reference TRBV2 and TRBJ2-7 gives the full variable domain: EPEVTQTPSHQVTQMGQEVILRCVPISNHLYFYWYRQILGQKVEFLVSFYNNEISEKSEIFDDQFSVERPDGSNFTLKIRSTKLEDSAMYFCASRRLAGEYEQYFGPGTRLTVT.

The rearrangement uses TRBV4-1 and TRBJ2-2; TRBD2 matches at 7 bases. Germline V gene sequence: CDR1 MGHRA, CDR2 YSYEKL. The J segment lost 3 bases and the V segment lost 4 bases, leaving 8 bases of the junction unmatched. CDR3 size: 16 residues. As DNA, the CDR3 is TGCGCCAGCAGCCCGTCCCAAAGCGGGGACACCGGGGAGCTGTTTTTT. Its translation is CASSPSQSGDTGELFF.

The rearrangement links TRBV30 to TRBJ2-1; maybe TRBD2 (5 bases). CDR3 length: 14 amino acids. Germline V gene lookup returns CDR1 GTSNPN and CDR2 SVGIG (reference sequence). V was clipped by 1 base and J by 2 bases, with 9 bases between them. CDR3 protein: CAWSENSAYNEQFF. CDR3 in DNA: TGTGCCTGGAGTGAGAATAGCGCCTACAATGAGCAGTTCTTC.

V is TRBV5-1 and J is TRBJ2-7; the D is unclear. The germline V and J ends were trimmed by 0 bases and 7 bases, with 11 bases remaining between them. The CDR3 runs to 13 residues. Germline lookup yields CDR1 SGHRS and CDR2 YFSETQ. The DNA of the CDR3 is TGCGCCAGCAGCTTGGGACATAAGTGGGAGCAGTACTTC. This gives the protein CASSLGHKWEQYF.

The sample holds one count of this clone. J is TRBJ1-5 and V is TRBV7-9; 11 bases fit TRBD1. The V and J ends lost 1 base and 5 bases, in that order; junction bases with no gene match: 13. The CDR3 totals 19 residues. The V gene's germline CDR1 is SEHNR and CDR2 FQNEAQ (reference sequence). The CDR3 sequence: CASSLGRRDRGARDQPQHF. The CDR3 region has the DNA TGTGCCAGCAGCTTAGGTCGCCGGGACAGGGGGGCACGGGATCAGCCCCAGCATTTT.

V and J are TRBV6-5 and TRBJ2-3; D might be TRBD1 (6 bases). The CDR3 is made up of 15 amino acids. V was shortened by 3 bases and J by 6 bases, with 16 bases between the two germline ends. The V gene's germline CDR1 is MNHEY and CDR2 SVGAGI. DNA of the CDR3: TGTGCCAGCAGTTATCGAGACAGGCCTCAGGATACGCAGTATTTT. It is translated as CASSYRDRPQDTQYF.

V gene TRBV4-1 combines with J gene TRBJ1-2, with D perhaps matching TRBD1 (5 bases). The CDR3 has 12 amino acids. V was clipped by 4 bases and J by 7 bases, with 10 bases between them. The germline V gene encodes CDR1 MGHRA and CDR2 YSYEKL. The CDR3 DNA reads TGCGCCAGCAGCCCCGGGGGGGGTGGCTACACCTTC. It specifies CASSPGGGGYTF.

V gene TRBV19 combines with J gene TRBJ1-1; unclear D gene. The V and J ends lost 6 bases and 4 bases respectively, with 6 bases between them. There are 11 residues in the CDR3. CDR1 LNHDA and CDR2 SQIVND come from the germline V gene (reference sequence). CDR3 DNA sequence: TGTGCCAGTAGCTTCCTCACTGAAGCTTTCTTT. This encodes CASSFLTEAFF. Supplemented by reference TRBV19 and TRBJ1-1, the full variable domain reads DGGITQSPKYLFRKEGQNVTLSCEQNLNHDAMYWYRQDPGQGLRLIYYSQIVNDFQKGDIAEGYSVSREKKESFPLTVTSAQKNPTAFYLCASSFLTEAFFGQGTRLTVV.

The chain recombines TRBV6-5 with TRBJ1-2; unclear D gene. The CDR3 is 13 amino acids. CDR1 is MNHEY, CDR2 SVGAGI, per germline. The V end was cut by 5 bases, the J end by 1 base, with 8 bases between. In DNA, the CDR3 is TGTGCCAGCAGTCCGACAAATAACTATGGCTACACCTTC. Residues: CASSPTNNYGYTF.

The V gene is TRBV21-1, the J gene TRBJ1-3; the table assigns TRBD1, which was not confirmed against the DNA. TRBV21-1 constitutes a pseudogene. The CDR3 consists of 14 residues. CDR3 sequence (DNA): TGTGCCAGCAGCAAGTGGACAACTGGAAACACCATATATTTT. Translation: CASSKWTTGNTIYF.

The V gene is TRBV9, the J gene TRBJ2-1; unclear D gene. The germline V gene encodes CDR1 SGDLS and CDR2 YYNGEE. The CDR3 sequence is 12 residues long. With 4 bases removed from V and 8 bases from J, the gap between germline ends came to 10 bases. The CDR3 spells CASSHTAYEQFF. The CDR3 DNA reads TGTGCCAGCAGCCACACCGCATATGAGCAGTTCTTC.

This clone has only one observation. This chain uses TRBV4-1 with TRBJ1-1, with D possibly being TRBD1 (5 bases). The V end lost 4 bases, the J end lost 6 bases, and 12 bases lay between the germline ends. The CDR3 is made up of 13 amino acids. Germline CDR1 and CDR2: MGHRA and YSYEKL. The CDR3 nucleotides are TGCGCCAGCAGCCCAGTCGGGGGGGCTGAAGCTTTCTTT. This translates into CASSPVGGAEAFF.

This clone has a single count. The chain employs TRBV9 and TRBJ2-5, with D tentatively TRBD2 (6 bases). Germline assignment: CDR1 SGDLS and CDR2 YYNGEE. The CDR3 has 16 amino acids. The germline V and J ends were trimmed by 3 bases and 1 base, with 16 bases remaining between them. CDR3 in amino acids: CASSAQPGLPQETQYF. CDR3 DNA: TGTGCCAGCAGCGCCCAGCCGGGACTCCCCCAAGAGACCCAGTACTTC.

V gene TRBV5-1 combines with J gene TRBJ2-7, with a weak D call TRBD2 (5 bases). Germline assignment: CDR1 SGHRS and CDR2 YFSETQ. V was cut by 4 bases and J by 7 bases, with 18 bases left in between. CDR3 size: 14 residues. The DNA for the CDR3 is TGCGCCAGCAGCGATACCGGGAAGAACTGGGAGCAGTACTTC. It yields the protein CASSDTGKNWEQYF.

This clone was counted a single time. The rearrangement uses TRBV14 and TRBJ1-1; D is uncertain. The ends were cut back, 0 bases at V and 3 bases at J, with 5 bases in the middle. Germline loops: CDR1 SGHDN, CDR2 FVKESK. The CDR3 runs to 13 residues. This chain's CDR3 is CASSQDLYTEAFF. The CDR3 coding sequence is TGTGCCAGCAGCCAAGATCTTTACACTGAAGCTTTCTTT. Filled out from reference TRBV14 and TRBJ1-1, the complete variable domain reads EAGVTQFPSHSVIEKGQTVTLRCDPISGHDNLYWYRRVMGKEIKFLLHFVKESKQDESGMPNNRFLAERTGGTYSTLKVQPAELEDSGVYFCASSQDLYTEAFFGQGTRLTVV.